This T cell receptor beta chain came from a study of a mutant IDH1 vaccine in newly diagnosed glioma. Whole-study context: In some groups vaccination began 4-6 weeks post-radiotherapy; others received it with temozolomide. Study-wide results and caveats: There seemed to be no relation between pseudoprogression and changes in top peripheral T cell clonotypes.

Using immunoSEQ multiplex PCR, the repertoire was profiled, and TCRdb retains in-frame clones only, with some absent. The profile shows tens of thousands of clones, 65% of them singletons. Time point indicated: week 47, end of study. The vaccine gave 300 ug of a 20-mer mutant IDH1 peptide subcutaneously per dose. Patients in the study were vaccinated eight times, receiving shots in weeks 1, 3, 5, 7, 11, 15, 19 and 23. The astrocytomas were IDH1-mutant, ATRX-negative, and WHO grade 3 or 4. Turning to this clone: What it binds is unknown.

The sequence was obtained from a middle-aged man with glioma. Some clones in this sample may be carry-over from other donors' samples. The sample consisted of peripheral blood mononuclear cells (PBMCs), taken from a glioma patient whose treatment included an IDH1 peptide vaccine.

Here the CDR3 DNA reads TGTGCCTGGGGAATGGACAGTTCTAATGAAAAACTGTTTTTT. Translated: CAWGMDSSNEKLFF. The rearrangement joins TRBV30 to TRBJ1-4; D possibly corresponds to TRBD1 (6 bases). The CDR3 totals 14 residues. Trimming left V 5 bases short and J 3 bases short, with 13 bases between. Germline loops: CDR1 GTSNPN, CDR2 SVGIG (reference sequence).